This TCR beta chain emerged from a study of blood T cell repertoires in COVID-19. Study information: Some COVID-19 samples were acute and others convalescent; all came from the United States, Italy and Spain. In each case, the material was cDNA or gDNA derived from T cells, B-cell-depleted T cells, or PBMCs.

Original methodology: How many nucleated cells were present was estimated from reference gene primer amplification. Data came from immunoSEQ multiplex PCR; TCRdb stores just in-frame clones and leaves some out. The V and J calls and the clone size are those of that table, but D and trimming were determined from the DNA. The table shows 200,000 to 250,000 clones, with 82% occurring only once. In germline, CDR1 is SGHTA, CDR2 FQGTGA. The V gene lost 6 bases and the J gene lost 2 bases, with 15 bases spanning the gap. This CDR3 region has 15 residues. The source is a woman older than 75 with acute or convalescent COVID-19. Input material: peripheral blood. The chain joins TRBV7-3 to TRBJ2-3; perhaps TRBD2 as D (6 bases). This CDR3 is CASSSMGLNTDTQYF. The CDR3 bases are TGTGCCAGCAGTTCTATGGGACTTAACACAGATACGCAGTATTTT.